A single sample is the source of the 3 T cell receptor beta chains below, sequenced in a study of blood T cell repertoires in COVID-19. TCRdb's table, derived via immunoSEQ multiplex PCR, lists solely in-frame clones and lacks some. The sample includes some 300,000 clones, about 88% of them seen just once. Sample: peripheral blood. Receptors originate from a man aged 65-85 years with acute or convalescent COVID-19.

The J gene is TRBJ2-7, the V gene TRBV9; TRBD1 aligns across 9 bases. V was clipped by 0 bases and J by 6 bases; unmatched bases: 4. The CDR3 consists of 14 residues. The germline CDR1 and CDR2 sequences are SGDLS and YYNGEE. The CDR3 is CASSVDGQGTEQYF. CDR3 DNA sequence: TGTGCCAGCAGCGTAGATGGACAGGGGACCGAGCAGTACTTC.

This clone was observed a handful of times. The genes are TRBV9 and TRBJ2-3, with TRBD2 matching over 7 bases. CDR1 is SGDLS, CDR2 YYNGEE, per germline. V lost 4 bases and J lost 4; bases outside the gene matches: 6. The CDR3 consists of 14 residues. CDR3 protein: CASSLPTSADTQYF. The CDR3 bases are TGTGCCAGCAGCCTCCCAACTAGCGCAGATACGCAGTATTTT. Combining the CDR3 with reference TRBV9 and TRBJ2-3 gives the whole variable domain DSGVTQTPKHLITATGQRVTLRCSPRSGDLSVYWYQQSLDQGLQFLIQYYNGEERAKGNILERFSAQQFPDLHSELNLSSLELGDSALYFCASSLPTSADTQYFGPGTRLTVL.

The chain joins TRBV19 to TRBJ2-1; D possibly corresponds to TRBD2 (6 bases). Germline V gene data show CDR1 as LNHDA and CDR2 as SQIVND (reference sequence). The CDR3 contains 15 residues. Trimming shortened V by 8 bases and J by 9 bases, and 23 bases separated the two germline ends. CDR3 in amino acids: CASASLAGKRGEQFF. The CDR3 DNA reads TGTGCCAGTGCCTCCTTGGCGGGGAAACGGGGTGAGCAGTTCTTC.